This is a list of T cell receptor beta chains from one sample in a study of technical replicates of blood from a few donors. Produced via immunoSEQ multiplex PCR; TCRdb's table is partial and in-frame only. The table includes some 100,000 clones, 96% detected once. The sample consisted of T cells isolated from PBMCs. The source of these receptors is a human donor in good health. Both conserved end residues are part of each CDR3. The D gene is left open where the match is weak. Size values are once, few and many counts, or a class for expanded clones, and some rows have none.

v_call: TRBV11-3; d_call: TRBD1; clone_size: -; j_call: TRBJ1-4; cdr3_nt: TGTGCCAGCAGCCCAAGACAGGGTACGGTCGTAAAACTGTTTTTT; cdr3_aa: CASSPRQGTVVKLFF
v_call: TRBV29-1; d_call: -; clone_size: -; j_call: TRBJ2-4; cdr3_nt: TGCAGCGTTGAAGATGTTCGAGGAAACATTCAGTACTTC; cdr3_aa: CSVEDVRGNIQYF
v_call: TRBV9; d_call: TRBD2; clone_size: -; j_call: TRBJ2-3; cdr3_nt: TGTGCCAGCAGCGTAGGATCTGGCGCGGGGGTTGTAGCAGATACGCAGTATTTT; cdr3_aa: CASSVGSGAGVVADTQYF
v_call: TRBV10-3; d_call: TRBD1; clone_size: -; j_call: TRBJ2-7; cdr3_nt: TGTGCCATCAGTGAGGGGACAGACTACGAGCAGTACTTC; cdr3_aa: CAISEGTDYEQYF
v_call: TRBV9; d_call: -; clone_size: -; j_call: TRBJ2-1; cdr3_nt: TGTGCCAGCAGCGTAGCCCACTCCTACAATGAGCAGTTCTTC; cdr3_aa: CASSVAHSYNEQFF
v_call: TRBV10-1; d_call: TRBD2; clone_size: once; j_call: TRBJ2-5; cdr3_nt: TGCGCCAGCAGTGAGGCTCGGCCTAGCGGTCGGCAAGAGACCCAGTACTTC; cdr3_aa: CASSEARPSGRQETQYF
v_call: TRBV5-1; d_call: -; clone_size: -; j_call: TRBJ2-7; cdr3_nt: TGCGCCAGCAGCCTAGGGACTTTCTCCTACGAGCAGTACTTC; cdr3_aa: CASSLGTFSYEQYF
v_call: TRBV29-1; d_call: -; clone_size: -; j_call: TRBJ1-2; cdr3_nt: TGCAGCGTTGAAAGGGGCGGTAACTATGGCTACACCTTC; cdr3_aa: CSVERGGNYGYTF
v_call: TRBV7-2; d_call: TRBD1; clone_size: -; j_call: TRBJ1-1; cdr3_nt: TGTGCCAGCAGATATACAGGGGGCACTGAAGCTTTCTTT; cdr3_aa: CASRYTGGTEAFF
v_call: TRBV28; d_call: -; clone_size: -; j_call: TRBJ2-3; cdr3_nt: TGTGCCAGCGGCAGCGGGCGTAGCACAGATACGCAGTATTTT; cdr3_aa: CASGSGRSTDTQYF
v_call: TRBV2; d_call: TRBD2; clone_size: -; j_call: TRBJ2-7; cdr3_nt: TGTGCCAGCAGTGGACTAGCGGTTTACGAGCAGTACTTC; cdr3_aa: CASSGLAVYEQYF
v_call: TRBV30; d_call: -; clone_size: -; j_call: TRBJ1-6; cdr3_nt: TGTGCCGGGCCTGTCGGACAGAGTGGTTCACCCCTCCACTTT; cdr3_aa: CAGPVGQSGSPLHF
v_call: TRBV28; d_call: TRBD1; clone_size: -; j_call: TRBJ1-3; cdr3_nt: TGTGCCAGCAGTTTATTAGGGGGCGCCGGAAACACCATATATTTT; cdr3_aa: CASSLLGGAGNTIYF